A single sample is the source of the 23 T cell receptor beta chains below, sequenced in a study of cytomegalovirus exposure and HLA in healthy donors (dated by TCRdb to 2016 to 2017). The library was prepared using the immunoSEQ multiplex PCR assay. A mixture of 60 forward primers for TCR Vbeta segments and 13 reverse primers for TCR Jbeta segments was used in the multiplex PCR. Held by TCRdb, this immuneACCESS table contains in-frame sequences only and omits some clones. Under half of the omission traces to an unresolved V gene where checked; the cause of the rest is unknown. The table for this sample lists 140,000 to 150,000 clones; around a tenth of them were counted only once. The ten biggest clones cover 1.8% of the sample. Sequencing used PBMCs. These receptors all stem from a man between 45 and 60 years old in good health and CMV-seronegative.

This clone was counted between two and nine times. CDR3 residues: CAVRQTGTGELFF. The CDR3 bases are TGTGCCGTGCGACAAACGGGGACCGGGGAGCTGTTTTTT. The chain has TRBV27 and TRBJ2-2; D might be TRBD2 (5 bases). The V gene's germline CDR1 is MNHEY and CDR2 SMNVEV (reference sequence). The CDR3 runs to 13 residues. The V and J ends lost 11 bases and 5 bases respectively, with 15 bases between them.

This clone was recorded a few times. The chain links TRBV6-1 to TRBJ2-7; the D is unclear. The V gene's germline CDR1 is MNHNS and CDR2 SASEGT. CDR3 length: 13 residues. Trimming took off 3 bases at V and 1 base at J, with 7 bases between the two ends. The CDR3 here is CASSEGLSYEQYF. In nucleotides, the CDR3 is TGTGCCAGCAGTGAGGGCTTATCCTACGAGCAGTACTTC.

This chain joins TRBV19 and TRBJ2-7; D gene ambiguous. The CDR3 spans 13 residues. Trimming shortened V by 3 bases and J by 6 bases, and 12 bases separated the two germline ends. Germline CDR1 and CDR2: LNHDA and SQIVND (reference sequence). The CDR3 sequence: CASSMVGSGEQYF. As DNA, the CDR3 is TGTGCCAGTAGTATGGTCGGTTCCGGCGAGCAGTACTTC.

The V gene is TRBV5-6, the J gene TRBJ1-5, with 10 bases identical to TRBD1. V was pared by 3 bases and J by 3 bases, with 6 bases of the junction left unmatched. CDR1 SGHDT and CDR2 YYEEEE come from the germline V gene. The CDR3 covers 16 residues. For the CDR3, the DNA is TGTGCCAGCAGCTATGGGACAGGGGCTTCCAATCAGCCCCAGCATTTT. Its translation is CASSYGTGASNQPQHF.

For the CDR3, the DNA is TGCGCCAGCAGCTTGGGACAAAAAACCTACGAGCAGTACTTC. It yields the protein CASSLGQKTYEQYF. This chain joins TRBV5-1 and TRBJ2-7, with D hard to call. V lost 0 bases and J lost 2, with 9 bases in between. CDR1 and CDR2 (germline): SGHRS, YFSETQ. CDR3 size: 14 residues. Together with reference TRBV5-1 and TRBJ2-7, the CDR3 gives the full variable domain: KAGVTQTPRYLIKTRGQQVTLSCSPISGHRSVSWYQQTPGQGLQFLFEYFSETQRNKGNFPGRFSGRQFSNSRSEMNVSTLELGDSALYLCASSLGQKTYEQYFGPGTRLTVT.

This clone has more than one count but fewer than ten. The DNA for the CDR3 is TGTGCCACCAGCAGAGATGGACTAGCGGGTGTTGAGACCCAGTACTTC. Encoded protein: CATSRDGLAGVETQYF. The chain is built from TRBV15 and TRBJ2-5; 11 nucleotides agree with TRBD2. The trim removed 0 bases at V and 5 bases at J, leaving 5 bases unmatched. CDR3 length: 16 residues. Germline V gene lookup returns CDR1 LNHNV and CDR2 YYDKDF (reference sequence).

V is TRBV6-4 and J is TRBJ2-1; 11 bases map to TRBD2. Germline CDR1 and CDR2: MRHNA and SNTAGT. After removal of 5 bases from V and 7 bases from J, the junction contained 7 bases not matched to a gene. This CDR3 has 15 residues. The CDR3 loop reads CASSIAGGQGNEQFF. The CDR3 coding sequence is TGTGCCAGCAGTATAGCGGGAGGGCAAGGTAATGAGCAGTTCTTC.

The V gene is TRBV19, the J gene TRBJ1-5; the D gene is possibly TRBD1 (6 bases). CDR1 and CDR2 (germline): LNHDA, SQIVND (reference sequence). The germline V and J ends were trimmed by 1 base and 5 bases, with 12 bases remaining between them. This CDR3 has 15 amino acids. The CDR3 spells CASSIGRGADQPQHF. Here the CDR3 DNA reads TGTGCCAGTAGTATAGGCAGGGGAGCGGATCAGCCCCAGCATTTT.

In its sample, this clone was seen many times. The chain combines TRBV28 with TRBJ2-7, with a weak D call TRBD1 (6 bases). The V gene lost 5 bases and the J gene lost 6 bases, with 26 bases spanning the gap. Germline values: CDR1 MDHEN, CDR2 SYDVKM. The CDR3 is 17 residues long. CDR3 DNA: TGTGCCAGCAGTATAAACCGACAGGTGGGGGCTGTGGGCGAGCAGTACTTC. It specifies CASSINRQVGAVGEQYF.

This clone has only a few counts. The DNA for the CDR3 is TGTGCCAGCAGTGAATTAACAGGGGTGGTTGGCTACACCTTC. Translating gives CASSELTGVVGYTF. The V call is TRBV2, the J call TRBJ1-2; 7 nucleotides match TRBD1. The V and J ends lost 2 bases and 7 bases, in that order; junction bases with no gene match: 7. This CDR3 spans 14 amino acids. Germline CDR1 and CDR2: SNHLY and FYNNEI.

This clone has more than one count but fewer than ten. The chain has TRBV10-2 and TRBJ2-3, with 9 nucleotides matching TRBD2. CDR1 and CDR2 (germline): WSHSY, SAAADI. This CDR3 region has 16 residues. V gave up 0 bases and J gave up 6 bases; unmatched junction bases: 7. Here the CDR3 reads CASSESSGGATDTQYF. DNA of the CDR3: TGCGCCAGCAGTGAGTCTAGCGGGGGTGCCACGGATACGCAGTATTTT.

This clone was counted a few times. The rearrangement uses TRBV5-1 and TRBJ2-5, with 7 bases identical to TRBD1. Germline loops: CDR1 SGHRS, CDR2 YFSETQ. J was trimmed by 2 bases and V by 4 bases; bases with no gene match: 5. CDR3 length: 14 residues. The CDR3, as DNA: TGCGCCAGCAGCGAACCGGGACAGCAAGAGACCCAGTACTTC. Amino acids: CASSEPGQQETQYF.

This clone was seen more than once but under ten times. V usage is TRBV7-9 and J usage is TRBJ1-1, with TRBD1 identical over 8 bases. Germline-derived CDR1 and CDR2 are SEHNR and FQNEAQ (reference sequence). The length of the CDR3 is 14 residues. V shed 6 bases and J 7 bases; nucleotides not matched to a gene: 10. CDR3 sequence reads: CASRGARGLGEAFF. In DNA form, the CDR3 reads TGTGCCAGCAGGGGGGCCAGGGGGCTGGGTGAAGCTTTCTTT.

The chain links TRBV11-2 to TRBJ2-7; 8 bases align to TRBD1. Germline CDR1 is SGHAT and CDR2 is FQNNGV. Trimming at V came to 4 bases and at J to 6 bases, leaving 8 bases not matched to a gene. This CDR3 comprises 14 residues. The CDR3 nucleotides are TGTGCCAGCAGCTCGACAGGGGTGGGTAGCGAGCAGTACTTC. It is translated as CASSSTGVGSEQYF.

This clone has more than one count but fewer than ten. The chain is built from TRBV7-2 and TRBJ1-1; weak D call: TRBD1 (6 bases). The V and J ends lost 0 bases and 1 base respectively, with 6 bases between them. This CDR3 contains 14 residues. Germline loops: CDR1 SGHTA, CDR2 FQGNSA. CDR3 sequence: CASSLATGNTEAFF. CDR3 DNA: TGTGCCAGCAGCTTAGCGACAGGGAACACTGAAGCTTTCTTT.

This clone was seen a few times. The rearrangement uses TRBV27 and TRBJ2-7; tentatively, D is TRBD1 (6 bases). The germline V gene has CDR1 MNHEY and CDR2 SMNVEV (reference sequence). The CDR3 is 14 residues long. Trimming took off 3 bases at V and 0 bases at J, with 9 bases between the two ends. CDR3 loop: CASSFSGASYEQYF. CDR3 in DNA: TGTGCCAGCAGTTTTTCAGGGGCCTCCTACGAGCAGTACTTC.

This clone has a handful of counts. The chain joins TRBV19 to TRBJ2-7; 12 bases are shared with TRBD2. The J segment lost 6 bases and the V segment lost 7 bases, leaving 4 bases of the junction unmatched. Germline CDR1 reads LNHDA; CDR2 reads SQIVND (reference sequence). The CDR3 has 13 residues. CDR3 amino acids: CASKTSGSSEQYF. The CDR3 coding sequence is TGTGCCAGTAAGACTAGCGGGAGCTCCGAGCAGTACTTC.

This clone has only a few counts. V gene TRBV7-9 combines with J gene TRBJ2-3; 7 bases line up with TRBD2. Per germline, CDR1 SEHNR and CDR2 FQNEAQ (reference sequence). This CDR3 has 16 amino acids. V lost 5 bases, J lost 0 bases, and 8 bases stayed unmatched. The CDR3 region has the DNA TGTGCCAGCAGCCCCCCGACTAGCTCTAGCACAGATACGCAGTATTTT. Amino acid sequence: CASSPPTSSSTDTQYF.

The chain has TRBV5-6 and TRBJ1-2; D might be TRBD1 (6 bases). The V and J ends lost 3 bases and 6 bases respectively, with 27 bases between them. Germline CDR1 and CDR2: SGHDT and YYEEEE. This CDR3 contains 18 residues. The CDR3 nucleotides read TGTGCCAGCAGCTGGCCGGGACAAACTACGGCGGGGGTGAATGGCTACACCTTC. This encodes CASSWPGQTTAGVNGYTF.

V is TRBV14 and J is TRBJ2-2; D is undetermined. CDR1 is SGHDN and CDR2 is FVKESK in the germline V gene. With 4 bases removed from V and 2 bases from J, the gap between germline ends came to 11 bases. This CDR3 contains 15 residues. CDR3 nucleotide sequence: TGTGCCAGCAGCCCAGGATACATAAACACCGGGGAGCTGTTTTTT. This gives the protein CASSPGYINTGELFF.

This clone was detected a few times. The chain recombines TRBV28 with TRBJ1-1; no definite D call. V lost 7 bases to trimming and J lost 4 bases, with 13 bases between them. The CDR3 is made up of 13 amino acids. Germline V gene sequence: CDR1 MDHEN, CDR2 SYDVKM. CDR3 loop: CASIRGGSTEAFF. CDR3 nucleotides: TGTGCCAGCATCCGGGGAGGAAGCACTGAAGCTTTCTTT.

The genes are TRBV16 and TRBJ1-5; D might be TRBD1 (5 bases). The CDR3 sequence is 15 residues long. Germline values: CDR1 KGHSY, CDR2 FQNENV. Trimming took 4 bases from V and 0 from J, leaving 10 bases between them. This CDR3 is CASSLPGGSNQPQHF. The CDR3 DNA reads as TGTGCCAGCAGCCTCCCCGGGGGTAGCAATCAGCCCCAGCATTTT.

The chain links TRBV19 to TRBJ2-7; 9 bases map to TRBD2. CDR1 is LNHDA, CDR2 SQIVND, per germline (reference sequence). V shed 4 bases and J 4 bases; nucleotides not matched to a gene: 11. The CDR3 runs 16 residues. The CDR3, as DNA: TGTGCCAGTAGTAAGGGGGGCGGGAGGGAAGTTTACGAGCAGTACTTC. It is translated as CASSKGGGREVYEQYF. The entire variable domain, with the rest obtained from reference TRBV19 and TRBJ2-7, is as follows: DGGITQSPKYLFRKEGQNVTLSCEQNLNHDAMYWYRQDPGQGLRLIYYSQIVNDFQKGDIAEGYSVSREKKESFPLTVTSAQKNPTAFYLCASSKGGGREVYEQYFGPGTRLTVT.